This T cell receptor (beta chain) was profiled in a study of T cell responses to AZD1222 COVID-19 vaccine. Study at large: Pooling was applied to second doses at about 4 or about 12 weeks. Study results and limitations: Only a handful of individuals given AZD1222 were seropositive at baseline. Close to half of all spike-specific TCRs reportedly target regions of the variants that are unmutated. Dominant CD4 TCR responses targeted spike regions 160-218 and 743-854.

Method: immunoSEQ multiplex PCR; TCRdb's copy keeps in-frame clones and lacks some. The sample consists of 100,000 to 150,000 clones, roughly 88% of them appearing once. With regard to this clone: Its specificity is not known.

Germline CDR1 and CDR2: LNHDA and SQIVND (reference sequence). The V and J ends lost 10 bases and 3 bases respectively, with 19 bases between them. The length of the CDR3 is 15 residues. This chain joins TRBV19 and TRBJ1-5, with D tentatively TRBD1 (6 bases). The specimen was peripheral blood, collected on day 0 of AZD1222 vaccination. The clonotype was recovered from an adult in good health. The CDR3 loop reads CATTMDRDFNQPQHF. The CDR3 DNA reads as TGTGCCACCACAATGGACAGAGACTTCAATCAGCCCCAGCATTTT.